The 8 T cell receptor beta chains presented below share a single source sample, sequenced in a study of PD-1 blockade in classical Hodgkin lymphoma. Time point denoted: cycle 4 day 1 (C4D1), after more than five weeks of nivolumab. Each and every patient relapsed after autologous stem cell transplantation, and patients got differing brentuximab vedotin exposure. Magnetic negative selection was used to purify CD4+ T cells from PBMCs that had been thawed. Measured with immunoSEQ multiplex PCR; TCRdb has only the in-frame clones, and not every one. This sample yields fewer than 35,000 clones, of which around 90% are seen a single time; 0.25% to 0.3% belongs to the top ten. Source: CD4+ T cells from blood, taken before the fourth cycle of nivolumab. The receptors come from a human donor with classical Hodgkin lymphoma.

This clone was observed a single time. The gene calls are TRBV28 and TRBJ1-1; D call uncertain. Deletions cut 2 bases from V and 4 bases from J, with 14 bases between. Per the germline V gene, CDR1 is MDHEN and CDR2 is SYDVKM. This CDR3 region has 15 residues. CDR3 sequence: CASSLRRLTGTEAFF. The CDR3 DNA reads TGTGCCAGCAGTTTACGAAGGCTTACGGGCACTGAAGCTTTCTTT.

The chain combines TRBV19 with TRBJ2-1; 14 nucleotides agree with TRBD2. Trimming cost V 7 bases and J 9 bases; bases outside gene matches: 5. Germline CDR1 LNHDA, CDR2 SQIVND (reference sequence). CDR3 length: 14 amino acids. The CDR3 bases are TGTGCCAGTACCCCCGGACTAGCGGGAGGTGAGCAGTTCTTC. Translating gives CASTPGLAGGEQFF.

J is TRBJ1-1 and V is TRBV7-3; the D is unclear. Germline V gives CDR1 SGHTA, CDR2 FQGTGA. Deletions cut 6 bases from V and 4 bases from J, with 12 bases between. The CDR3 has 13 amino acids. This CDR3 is CASSEDRSTEAFF. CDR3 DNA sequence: TGTGCCAGCAGTGAAGATCGAAGCACTGAAGCTTTCTTT.

For the CDR3, the DNA is TGTGCCAGCAGCCCTCTTACAGCGGGAGCCCTAGAGACCCAGTACTTC. Its translation is CASSPLTAGALETQYF. The chain uses TRBV14 and TRBJ2-5; 8 nucleotides align to TRBD2. Germline CDR1 SGHDN, CDR2 FVKESK. This CDR3 is 16 amino acids long. V lost 4 bases, J lost 4 bases, and 11 bases stayed unmatched.

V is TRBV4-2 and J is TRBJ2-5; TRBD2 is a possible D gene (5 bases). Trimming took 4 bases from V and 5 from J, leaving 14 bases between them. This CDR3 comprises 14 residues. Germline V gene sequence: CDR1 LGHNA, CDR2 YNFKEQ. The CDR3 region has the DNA TGTGCCAGCAGCCCTGCCTCCCCGGGGGAGACCCAGTACTTC. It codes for CASSPASPGETQYF.

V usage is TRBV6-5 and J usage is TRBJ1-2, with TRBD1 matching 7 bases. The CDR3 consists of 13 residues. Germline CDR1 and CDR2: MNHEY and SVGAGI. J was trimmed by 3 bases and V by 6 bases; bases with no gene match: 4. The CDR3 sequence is CASSMGQHYGYTF. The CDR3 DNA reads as TGTGCCAGCAGCATGGGACAGCACTATGGCTACACCTTC.

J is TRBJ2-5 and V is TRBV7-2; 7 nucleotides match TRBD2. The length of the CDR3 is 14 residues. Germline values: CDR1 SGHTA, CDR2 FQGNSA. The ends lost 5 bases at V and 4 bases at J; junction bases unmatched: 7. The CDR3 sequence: CASSPGRVGETQYF. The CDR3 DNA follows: TGTGCCAGCAGCCCTGGGAGGGTCGGAGAGACCCAGTACTTC.

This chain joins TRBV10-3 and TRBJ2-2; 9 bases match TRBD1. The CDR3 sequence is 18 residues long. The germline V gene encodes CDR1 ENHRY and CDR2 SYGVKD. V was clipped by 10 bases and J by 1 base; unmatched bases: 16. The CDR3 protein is CATNPGQGLSENTGELFF. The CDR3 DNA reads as TGTGCCACCAATCCGGGACAGGGTTTATCCGAGAACACCGGGGAGCTGTTTTTT.